This TCR beta chain was recovered during a study of Graves' ophthalmopathy and Graves' hyperthyroidism. This clonotype was counted ten times or more. The CDR3 totals 13 residues. V lost 4 bases and J lost 10, with 14 bases in between. Germline lookup yields CDR1 MNHNS and CDR2 SASEGT. Amplification from RNA transcripts yielded the TCR beta CDR3 regions. Second-round multiplex PCR followed a first-round RT-PCR using HTBI primers. TCRdb re-called the multiplex PCR reads through MiXCR, storing one row per CDR3 protein. This sample has about 220,000 distinct CDR3 sequences, with under 25% found just once. The chain recombines TRBV6-1 with TRBJ1-5; possibly TRBD1 for D (5 bases). The sample was peripheral blood. The receptor was isolated from a woman in her fifties or sixties with Graves' ophthalmopathy. CDR3 coding DNA: TGTGCCAGCAGTGGCCTCCGAGGACAACCCCAGCATTTT. This gives the protein CASSGLRGQPQHF.